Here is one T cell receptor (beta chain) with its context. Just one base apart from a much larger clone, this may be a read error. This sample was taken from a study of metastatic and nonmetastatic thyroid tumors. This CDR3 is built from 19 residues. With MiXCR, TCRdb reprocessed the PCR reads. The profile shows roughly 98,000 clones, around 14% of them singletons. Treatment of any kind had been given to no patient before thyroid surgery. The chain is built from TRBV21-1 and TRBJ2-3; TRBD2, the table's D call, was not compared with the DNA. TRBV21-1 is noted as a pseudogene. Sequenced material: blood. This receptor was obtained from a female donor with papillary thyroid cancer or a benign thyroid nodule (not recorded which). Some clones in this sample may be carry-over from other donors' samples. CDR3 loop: CASIRLGLAGESSTDTQYF. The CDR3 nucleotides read TGTGCCAGCATTAGGCTAGGACTAGCGGGGGAATCTAGCACAGATACGCAGTATTTT.